This T cell receptor beta chain originates from a study of T cell changes during pregnancy in multiple sclerosis. The CDR3 length is 13 residues. V was cut by 2 bases and J by 5 bases, with 7 bases left in between. CDR1 is KGHSH and CDR2 is LQKENI in the germline V gene. The method was immunoSEQ multiplex PCR; TCRdb's version includes in-frame clones alone and lacks a portion of them. This table has approximately 88,000 clones, over 80% appearing once. The chain employs TRBV18 and TRBJ2-1; D is perhaps TRBD1 (6 bases). This receptor was taken from a female donor with multiple sclerosis, enrolled in a pregnancy study. The specimen was peripheral blood, collected in the first trimester of pregnancy. This CDR3 reads CASSPWDNNEQFF. CDR3 sequence (DNA): TGTGCCAGCTCACCATGGGACAACAATGAGCAGTTCTTC.